This TCR beta chain was recovered during a study of T cell repertoires in cytomegalovirus infection. Study details: Public TCR beta signature analysis indicated the presence of both CMV infection and matching HLA type. Whole-study findings and limits: Dominant in the ex vivo response were TCR beta clonotypes restricted by HLA-C and specific for CMV. Adding up the frequency of public TCR beta families identified people who carried CMV plus the relevant HLA.

TCRdb passed the reads through MiXCR, listing each CDR3 protein once. The sample contains 290,000 or so distinct CDR3 sequences, roughly 23% of which appear only once. This clonotype has at least ten counts. Its antigen is currently unknown. Looked up from germline, CDR1 is MNHEY and CDR2 is SVGEGT. The CDR3 spans 16 residues. The ends lost 0 bases at V and 0 bases at J; junction bases unmatched: 5. Sequences were obtained from PBMCs. This sequence joins TRBV6-2 or TRBV6-3 and TRBJ2-7; TRBD2 aligns across 7 bases. The receptor comes from a human donor in good health (CMV status not recorded). Some clones in this sample may be carry-over from other donors' samples. CDR3 in amino acids: CASSYSPAGISYEQYF. The CDR3 DNA reads as TGTGCCAGCAGTTACTCTCCAGCGGGGATCTCCTACGAGCAGTACTTC.